The 6 T cell receptor beta chains in this list originate from one sample, sequenced in a study of T cell changes during pregnancy in multiple sclerosis. Data came from immunoSEQ multiplex PCR; TCRdb stores just in-frame clones and leaves some out. Seen here are 40,000 or so clones, around 92% observed once, and the top ten hold approximately 6.1%. The sample was CD8+ T cells from peripheral blood mononuclear cells, taken in the second trimester of pregnancy. Every receptor here comes from a female donor with multiple sclerosis, enrolled in a pregnancy study.

The V and J genes are TRBV10-3 and TRBJ1-3; D is uncertain. V gave up 5 bases and J gave up 0 bases, with 14 bases separating them. This CDR3 is built from 16 residues. Germline V gene lookup returns CDR1 ENHRY and CDR2 SYGVKD. This CDR3 is CAISNSEIDSGNTIYF. The CDR3 DNA reads as TGTGCCATCAGTAACTCTGAAATCGACTCTGGAAACACCATATATTTT.

V and J are TRBV7-8 and TRBJ2-6; D is ambiguous. The V gene's germline CDR1 is SGHVS and CDR2 FQNEAQ. The CDR3 runs 16 residues. Trimming took 3 bases from V and 5 from J, leaving 14 bases between them. CDR3 sequence reads: CASSLYPQSRANVLTF. The CDR3 DNA reads TGTGCCAGCAGCTTGTACCCACAAAGTCGGGCCAACGTCCTGACTTTC.

The V and J genes are TRBV5-4 and TRBJ1-1; no clear D gene. The V end lost 1 base, the J end lost 1 base, and 5 bases lay between the germline ends. The CDR3 consists of 13 residues. CDR1 and CDR2 (germline): SGHNT, YYREEE (reference sequence). The CDR3 DNA is TGTGCCAGCAGCTTGCGGGGGAACACTGAAGCTTTCTTT. Encoded protein: CASSLRGNTEAFF.

The chain couples TRBV5-4 to TRBJ1-1; possibly TRBD1 for D (6 bases). V was pared by 5 bases and J by 3 bases, with 11 bases between. In germline, CDR1 is SGHNT, CDR2 YYREEE (reference sequence). The CDR3 runs 13 residues. The CDR3 region has the DNA TGTGCCAGCAGTGCCGGGACACACACTGAAGCTTTCTTT. Translating it yields CASSAGTHTEAFF.

The chain uses TRBV25-1 and TRBJ1-2, with 11 bases aligning to TRBD1. Germline values: CDR1 MGHDK, CDR2 SYGVNS. V was clipped by 4 bases and J by 2 bases; unmatched bases: 6. This CDR3 is 16 amino acids long. CDR3 DNA sequence: TGTGCCAGCAGTGCCGGGACAGGGGGTTCGAACTATGGCTACACCTTC. Translation: CASSAGTGGSNYGYTF.

This clone was observed a handful of times. This chain joins TRBV4-1 and TRBJ1-3, with 8 bases matching TRBD1. Germline V gives CDR1 MGHRA, CDR2 YSYEKL. V lost 0 bases and J lost 2; bases outside the gene matches: 0. CDR3 size: 15 residues. The CDR3 sequence: CASSQDRGPGNTIYF. In DNA form, the CDR3 reads TGCGCCAGCAGCCAAGACAGGGGGCCTGGAAACACCATATATTTT.